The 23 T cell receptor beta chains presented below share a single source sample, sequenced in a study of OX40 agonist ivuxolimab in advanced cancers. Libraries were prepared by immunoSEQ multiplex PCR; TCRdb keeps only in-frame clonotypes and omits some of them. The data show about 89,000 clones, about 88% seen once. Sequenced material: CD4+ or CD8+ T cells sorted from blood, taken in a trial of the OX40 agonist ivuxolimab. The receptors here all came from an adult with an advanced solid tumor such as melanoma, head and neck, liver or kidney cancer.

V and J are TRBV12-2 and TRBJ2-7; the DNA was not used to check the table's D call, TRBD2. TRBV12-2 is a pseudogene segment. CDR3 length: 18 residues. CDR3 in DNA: TGTGCAAGTCGCTTAGTAAATAGCGGGGGGAATAGCTCCTACGAGCAGTACTTC. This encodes CASRLVNSGGNSSYEQYF.

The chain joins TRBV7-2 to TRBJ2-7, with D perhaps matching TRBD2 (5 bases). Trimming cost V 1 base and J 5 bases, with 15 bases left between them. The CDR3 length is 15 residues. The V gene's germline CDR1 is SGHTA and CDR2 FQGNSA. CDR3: CASSLGGYTSHEQYF. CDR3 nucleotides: TGTGCCAGCAGCTTAGGCGGGTACACGTCCCACGAGCAGTACTTC.

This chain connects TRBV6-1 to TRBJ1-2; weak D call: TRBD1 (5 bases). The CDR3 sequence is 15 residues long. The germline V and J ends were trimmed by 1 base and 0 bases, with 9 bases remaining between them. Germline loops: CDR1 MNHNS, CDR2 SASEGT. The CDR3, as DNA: TGTGCCAGCAGTGAAGGGGCAGGGACTAACTATGGCTACACCTTC. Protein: CASSEGAGTNYGYTF.

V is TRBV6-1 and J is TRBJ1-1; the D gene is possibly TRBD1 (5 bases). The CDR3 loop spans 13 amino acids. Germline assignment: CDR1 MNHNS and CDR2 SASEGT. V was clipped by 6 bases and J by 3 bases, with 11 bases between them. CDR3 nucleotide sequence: TGTGCCAGCAGGGTCAGGGTGGACACTGAAGCTTTCTTT. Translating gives CASRVRVDTEAFF.

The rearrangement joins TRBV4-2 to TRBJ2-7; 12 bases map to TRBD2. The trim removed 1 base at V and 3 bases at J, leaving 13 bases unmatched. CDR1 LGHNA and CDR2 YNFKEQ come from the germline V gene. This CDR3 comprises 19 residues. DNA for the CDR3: TGTGCCAGCAGCCAAGCACGGACTAGCGGGGTTGGGAGTAGCTACGAGCAGTACTTC. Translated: CASSQARTSGVGSSYEQYF.

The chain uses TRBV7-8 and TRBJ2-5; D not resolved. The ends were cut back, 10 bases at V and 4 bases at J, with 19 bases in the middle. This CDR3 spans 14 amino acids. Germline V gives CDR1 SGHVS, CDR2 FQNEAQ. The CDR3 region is CATEPRSPRETQYF. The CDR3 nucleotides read TGTGCCACGGAGCCGAGATCGCCTCGAGAGACCCAGTACTTC.

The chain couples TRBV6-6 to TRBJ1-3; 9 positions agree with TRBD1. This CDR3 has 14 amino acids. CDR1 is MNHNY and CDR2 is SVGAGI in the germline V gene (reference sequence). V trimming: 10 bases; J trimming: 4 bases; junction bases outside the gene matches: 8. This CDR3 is CATTQGASGNTIYF. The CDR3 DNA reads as TGTGCCACCACACAGGGGGCGTCGGGAAACACCATATATTTT.

CDR3 DNA sequence: TGTGCCAGCAGTGACCTGGGAAACACCATATATTTT. It codes for CASSDLGNTIYF. The rearrangement uses TRBV2 and TRBJ1-3; D gene uncertain. V lost 3 bases, J lost 4 bases, and 4 bases lay in between. CDR3 length: 12 amino acids. Germline CDR1 reads SNHLY; CDR2 reads FYNNEI.

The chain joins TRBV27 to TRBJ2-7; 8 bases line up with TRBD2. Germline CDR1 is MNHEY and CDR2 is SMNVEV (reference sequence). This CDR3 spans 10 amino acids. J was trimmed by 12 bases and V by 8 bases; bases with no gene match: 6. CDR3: CASGWTSPYF. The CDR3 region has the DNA TGTGCCAGCGGCTGGACTAGCCCGTACTTC.

DNA of the CDR3: TGCGCCAGCAGCTTGGGGCTAGTTGGAAGGGAGCTGTTTTTT. It is translated as CASSLGLVGRELFF. V and J are TRBV5-1 and TRBJ2-2; D unresolved. The CDR3 is 14 amino acids. V lost 0 bases and J 9 bases, leaving 12 bases between the germline ends. CDR1 and CDR2 from the germline V gene are SGHRS and YFSETQ.

The CDR3 here is CASSFRPGQGTNYGYTF. CDR3 nucleotide sequence: TGTGCCAGCAGCTTTAGACCGGGACAGGGGACTAACTATGGCTACACCTTC. The rearrangement uses TRBV7-8 and TRBJ1-2; TRBD1 matches at 10 bases. Germline trimming cut 3 bases from V and 0 bases from J; bases unmatched to any gene: 7. There are 17 residues in the CDR3. Germline V gene lookup returns CDR1 SGHVS and CDR2 FQNEAQ.

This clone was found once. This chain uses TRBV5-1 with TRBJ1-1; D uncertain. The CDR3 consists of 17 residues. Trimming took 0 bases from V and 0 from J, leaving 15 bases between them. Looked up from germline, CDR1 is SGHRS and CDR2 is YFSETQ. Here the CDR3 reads CASSLVLPRTMNTEAFF. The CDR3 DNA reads TGCGCCAGCAGCTTGGTGCTTCCGCGAACTATGAACACTGAAGCTTTCTTT.

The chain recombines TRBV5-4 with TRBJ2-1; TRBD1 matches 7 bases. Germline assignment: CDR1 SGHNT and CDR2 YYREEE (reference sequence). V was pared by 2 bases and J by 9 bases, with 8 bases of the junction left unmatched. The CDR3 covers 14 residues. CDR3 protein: CASSFTGVNGEQFF. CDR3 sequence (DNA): TGTGCCAGCAGCTTTACAGGGGTAAATGGTGAGCAGTTCTTC.

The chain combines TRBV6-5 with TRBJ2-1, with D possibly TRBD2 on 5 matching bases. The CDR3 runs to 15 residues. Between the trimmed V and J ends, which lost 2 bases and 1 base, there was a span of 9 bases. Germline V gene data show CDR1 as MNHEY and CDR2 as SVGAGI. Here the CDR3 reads CASSYEGRSYNEQFF. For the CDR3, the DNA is TGTGCCAGCAGTTACGAGGGTCGGTCCTACAATGAGCAGTTCTTC.

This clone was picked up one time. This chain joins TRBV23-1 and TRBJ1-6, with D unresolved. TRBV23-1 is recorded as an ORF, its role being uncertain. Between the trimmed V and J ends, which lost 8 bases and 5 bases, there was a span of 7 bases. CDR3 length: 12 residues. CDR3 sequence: CASPKHNSPLHF. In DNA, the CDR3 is TGCGCCAGCCCGAAGCATAATTCACCCCTCCACTTT.

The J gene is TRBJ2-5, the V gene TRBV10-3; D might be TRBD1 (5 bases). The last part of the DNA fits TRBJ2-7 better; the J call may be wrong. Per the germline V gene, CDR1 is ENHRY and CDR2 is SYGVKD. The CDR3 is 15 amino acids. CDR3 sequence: CAISPTVGASYEQYF. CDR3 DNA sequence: TGTGCCATCAGCCCGACAGTAGGGGCATCCTACGAGCAGTACTTC.

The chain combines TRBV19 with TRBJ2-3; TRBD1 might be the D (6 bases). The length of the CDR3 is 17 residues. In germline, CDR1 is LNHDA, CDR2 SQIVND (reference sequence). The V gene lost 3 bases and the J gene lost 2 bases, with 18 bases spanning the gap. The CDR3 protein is CASSMSSTGSYTDTQYF. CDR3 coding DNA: TGTGCCAGTAGTATGTCTTCCACAGGGTCCTACACAGATACGCAGTATTTT.

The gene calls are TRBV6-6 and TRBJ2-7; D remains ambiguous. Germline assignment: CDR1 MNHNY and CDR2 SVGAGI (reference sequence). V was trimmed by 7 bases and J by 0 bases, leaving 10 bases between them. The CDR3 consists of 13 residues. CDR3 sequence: CASKIGSSYEQYF. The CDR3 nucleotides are TGTGCCAGCAAGATTGGGTCCTCCTACGAGCAGTACTTC.

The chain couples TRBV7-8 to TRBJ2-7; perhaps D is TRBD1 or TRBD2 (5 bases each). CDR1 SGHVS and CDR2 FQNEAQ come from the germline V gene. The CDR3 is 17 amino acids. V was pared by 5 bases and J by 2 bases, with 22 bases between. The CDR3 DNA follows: TGTGCCAGCAGCCCCGGGGCGTGGGTTCTCGGGACCTACGAGCAGTACTTC. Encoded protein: CASSPGAWVLGTYEQYF.

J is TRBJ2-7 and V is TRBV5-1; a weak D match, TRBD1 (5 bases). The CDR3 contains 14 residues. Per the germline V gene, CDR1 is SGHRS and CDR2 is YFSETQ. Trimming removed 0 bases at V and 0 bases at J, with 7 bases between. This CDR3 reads CASSLDRYSYEQYF. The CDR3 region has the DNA TGCGCCAGCAGCTTGGACAGGTACTCCTACGAGCAGTACTTC.

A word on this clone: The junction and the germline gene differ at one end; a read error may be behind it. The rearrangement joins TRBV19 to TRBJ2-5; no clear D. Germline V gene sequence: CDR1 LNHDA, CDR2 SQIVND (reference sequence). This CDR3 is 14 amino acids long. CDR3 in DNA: TGTGCCAGTAGTAGACTCAGCTTCGCGGAGATCCAGTACTTC. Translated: CASSRLSFAEIQYF.

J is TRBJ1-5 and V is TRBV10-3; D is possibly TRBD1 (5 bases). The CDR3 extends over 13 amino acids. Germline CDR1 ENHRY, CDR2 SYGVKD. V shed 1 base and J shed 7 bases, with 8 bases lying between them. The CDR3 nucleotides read TGTGCCATCAGTGAGTTAGGGGTACAGCCCCAGCATTTT. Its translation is CAISELGVQPQHF.

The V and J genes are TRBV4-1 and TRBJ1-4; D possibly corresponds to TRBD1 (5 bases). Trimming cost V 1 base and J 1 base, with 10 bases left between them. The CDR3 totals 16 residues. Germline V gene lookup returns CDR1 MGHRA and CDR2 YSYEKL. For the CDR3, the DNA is TGCGCCAGCAGCCAAGTGGTCGGGGGAACTAATGAAAAACTGTTTTTT. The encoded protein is CASSQVVGGTNEKLFF.